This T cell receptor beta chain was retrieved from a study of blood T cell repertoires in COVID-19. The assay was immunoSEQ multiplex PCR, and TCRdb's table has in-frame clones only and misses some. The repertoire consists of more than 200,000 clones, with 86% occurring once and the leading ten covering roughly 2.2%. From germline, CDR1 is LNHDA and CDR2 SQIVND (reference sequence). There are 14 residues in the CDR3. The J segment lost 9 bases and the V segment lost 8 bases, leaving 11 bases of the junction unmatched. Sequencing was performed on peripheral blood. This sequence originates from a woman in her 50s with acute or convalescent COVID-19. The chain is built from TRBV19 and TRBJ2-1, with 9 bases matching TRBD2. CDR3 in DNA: TGTGCCAGTGGGCGGGAGGGCCTGGGGGGTGAGCAGTTCTTC. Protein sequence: CASGREGLGGEQFF.